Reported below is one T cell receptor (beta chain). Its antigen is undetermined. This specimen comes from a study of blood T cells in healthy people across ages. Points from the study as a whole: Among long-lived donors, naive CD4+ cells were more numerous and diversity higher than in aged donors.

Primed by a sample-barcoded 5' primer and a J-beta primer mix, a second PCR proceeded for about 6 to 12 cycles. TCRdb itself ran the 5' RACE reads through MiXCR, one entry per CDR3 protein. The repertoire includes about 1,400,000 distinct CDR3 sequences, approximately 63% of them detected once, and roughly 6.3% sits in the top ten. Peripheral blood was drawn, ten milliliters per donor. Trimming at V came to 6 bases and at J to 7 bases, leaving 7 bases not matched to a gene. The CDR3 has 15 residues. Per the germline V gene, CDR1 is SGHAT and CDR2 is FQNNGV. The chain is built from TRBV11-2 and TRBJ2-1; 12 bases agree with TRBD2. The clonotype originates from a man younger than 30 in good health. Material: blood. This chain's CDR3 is CASSKTSGRINEQFF. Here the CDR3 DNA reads TGTGCCAGCAGTAAGACTAGCGGGAGAATAAATGAGCAGTTCTTC.